This passage covers 18 T cell receptor beta chains from one sample sequenced in a study of blood T cell repertoires in COVID-19. This table comes from immunoSEQ multiplex PCR, and its TCRdb copy is limited to in-frame clones, with some not included. The table shows about 240,000 clones, with roughly 90% occurring only once. Sequencing was carried out using PBMCs or T cells enriched from blood (not recorded which). Receptors originate from a woman in her 30s who had recovered from COVID-19.

This chain uses TRBV4-3 with TRBJ2-2; D gene ambiguous. Germline V CDR1 and CDR2: LGHNA, YSLEER. The CDR3 totals 13 residues. V lost 3 bases, J lost 6 bases, and 8 bases lay in between. This chain's CDR3 is CASSHEVPGELFF. The CDR3 DNA reads as TGCGCCAGCAGCCACGAGGTACCCGGGGAGCTGTTTTTT.

This clone occurred once. The chain carries TRBV18 and TRBJ1-2; 10 nucleotides agree with TRBD1. The V segment lost 3 bases and the J segment 5 bases; nucleotides outside the gene matches: 15. The CDR3 has 18 residues. From germline, CDR1 is KGHSH and CDR2 LQKENI. CDR3 residues: CASSPLDRGRLKEYGYTF. CDR3 DNA: TGTGCCAGCTCACCCTTAGACAGGGGGCGCCTTAAGGAGTATGGCTACACCTTC. The full variable domain, its missing parts supplied by reference TRBV18 and TRBJ1-2, is NAGVMQNPRHLVRRRGQEARLRCSPMKGHSHVYWYRQLPEEGLKFMVYLQKENIIDESGMPKERFSAEFPKEGPSILRIQQVVRGDSAAYFCASSPLDRGRLKEYGYTFGSGTRLTVV.

The chain combines TRBV3-1 (or the pseudogene TRBV3-2) with TRBJ1-1; 8 positions agree with TRBD1. CDR1 LGHDT and CDR2 YNNKEL come from the germline V gene (reference sequence). The CDR3 runs 17 residues. V trimming: 0 bases; J trimming: 1 base; junction bases outside the gene matches: 7. CDR3 in DNA: TGTGCCAGCAGCCAAGACCTCCTGACAGGGGCGAACACTGAAGCTTTCTTT. Translated: CASSQDLLTGANTEAFF.

The J gene is TRBJ2-3, the V gene TRBV28; TRBD1 matches at 7 bases. The V gene end was trimmed by 6 bases and the J gene end by 0 bases; junction bases not matched to a gene: 21. The CDR3 is 20 residues long. CDR1 and CDR2 (germline): MDHEN, SYDVKM. CDR3 coding DNA: TGTGCCAGCAGGGGGTTCTGGCACCAACCGGGACAGCCTAGCACAGATACGCAGTATTTT. This translates into CASRGFWHQPGQPSTDTQYF. Based on the CDR3 plus reference TRBV28 and TRBJ2-3, the full variable domain is DVKVTQSSRYLVKRTGEKVFLECVQDMDHENMFWYRQDPGLGLRLIYFSYDVKMKEKGDIPEGYSVSREKKERFSLILESASTNQTSMYLCASRGFWHQPGQPSTDTQYFGPGTRLTVL.

CDR3 coding DNA: TGTGCCAGCAGTTTCGGTGGAGATGAGCAGTTCTTC. Protein: CASSFGGDEQFF. J is TRBJ2-1 and V is TRBV12-3 or TRBV12-4; no clear D gene. This CDR3 region has 12 residues. With 3 bases removed from V and 8 bases from J, the gap between germline ends came to 8 bases.

This sequence joins TRBV15 and TRBJ2-7; possibly TRBD1 for D (5 bases). Germline V lookup: CDR1 LNHNV, CDR2 YYDKDF (reference sequence). V was cut by 1 base and J by 0 bases, with 10 bases left in between. This CDR3 comprises 15 residues. The CDR3 DNA sequence: TGTGCCACCAGCAGAGGGCTTCAGGGCTCCTACGAGCAGTACTTC. As protein: CATSRGLQGSYEQYF. The full variable domain, with the rest looked up from reference TRBV15 and TRBJ2-7, is DAMVIQNPRYQVTQFGKPVTLSCSQTLNHNVMYWYQQKSSQAPKLLFHYYDKDFNNEADTPDNFQSRRPNTSFCFLDIRSPGLGDTAMYLCATSRGLQGSYEQYFGPGTRLTVT.

The chain has TRBV28 and TRBJ2-5; possibly TRBD2 for D (6 bases). This CDR3 is built from 14 residues. The V gene's germline CDR1 is MDHEN and CDR2 SYDVKM. V lost 2 bases to trimming and J lost 7 bases, with 14 bases between them. CDR3 protein: CASSLGGSGGTQYF. In nucleotides, the CDR3 is TGTGCCAGCAGTTTAGGGGGGTCAGGAGGGACCCAGTACTTC.

This rearrangement joins TRBV6-5 to TRBJ2-7, with a possible D match to TRBD1 (5 bases). Trimming stripped 8 bases from V and 4 bases from J, with 12 bases between. The CDR3 covers 12 residues. Germline V gene sequence: CDR1 MNHEY, CDR2 SVGAGI. The CDR3 DNA sequence: TGTGCCAGCCGCCGATCAGGGTACGAGCAGTACTTC. It codes for CASRRSGYEQYF.

Only a few counts were recorded for this clone. This sequence joins TRBV11-2 and TRBJ1-3; tentative D call: TRBD1 (5 bases). Trimming removed 2 bases from V and 2 bases from J, with 10 bases in between. Germline CDR1 and CDR2: SGHAT and FQNNGV. The CDR3 has 15 amino acids. The CDR3 reads CASSLQGATGNTIYF. In nucleotides, the CDR3 is TGTGCCAGCAGCTTACAAGGGGCAACTGGAAACACCATATATTTT.

J is TRBJ2-3 and V is TRBV9; 9 positions agree with TRBD2. V lost 3 bases and J lost 6; bases outside the gene matches: 8. Germline CDR1 and CDR2: SGDLS and YYNGEE. This CDR3 contains 15 residues. The CDR3 DNA follows: TGTGCCAGCAGCGGACCGGGACTAGCAAGGGATACGCAGTATTTT. This sequence encodes CASSGPGLARDTQYF.

The chain combines TRBV4-1 with TRBJ1-2, with D tentatively TRBD1 (5 bases). V was pared by 0 bases and J by 8 bases, with 16 bases between. Germline V lookup: CDR1 MGHRA, CDR2 YSYEKL. CDR3 length: 15 amino acids. CDR3 bases: TGCGCCAGCAGCCAAGAGCCCAGGGAAAAGGGAGGCTACACCTTC. The encoded protein is CASSQEPREKGGYTF.

The chain uses TRBV7-9 and TRBJ2-1, with D perhaps matching TRBD2 (6 bases). The V end was cut by 5 bases, the J end by 6 bases, with 14 bases between. The CDR3 length is 14 residues. Looked up from germline, CDR1 is SEHNR and CDR2 is FQNEAQ (reference sequence). DNA for the CDR3: TGTGCCAGCAGCCCGGGACTCCTGGGCAATGAGCAGTTCTTC. Its translation: CASSPGLLGNEQFF.

The chain is built from TRBV12-3 or TRBV12-4 and TRBJ1-2; 9 positions match TRBD1. V dropped 7 bases and J dropped 8; count of bases not matched to a gene: 5. This CDR3 contains 12 residues. The chain's CDR3 is CASKDRGKGYTF. CDR3 nucleotide sequence: TGTGCCAGCAAGGACAGGGGCAAGGGCTACACCTTC.

The chain joins TRBV6-5 to TRBJ2-1, with 11 bases fitting TRBD2. CDR1 and CDR2 from the germline V gene are MNHEY and SVGAGI. J was trimmed by 3 bases and V by 4 bases; bases with no gene match: 2. The CDR3 totals 15 residues. CDR3 sequence (DNA): TGTGCCAGCAGTTTCGGGACTAGCGGCTACAATGAGCAGTTCTTC. Residues: CASSFGTSGYNEQFF.

The genes are TRBV11-1 and TRBJ1-1; possible D gene TRBD1, 5 bases. The ends were cut back, 5 bases at V and 1 base at J, with 14 bases in the middle. Germline V gives CDR1 SGHAT, CDR2 FQDESV (reference sequence). The length of the CDR3 is 15 residues. The CDR3 coding sequence is TGTGCCAGCAGCGGACACATAGCACGGAACACTGAAGCTTTCTTT. This gives the protein CASSGHIARNTEAFF.

The rearrangement links TRBV27 to TRBJ2-7; 7 bases match TRBD2. Germline V gene data show CDR1 as MNHEY and CDR2 as SMNVEV (reference sequence). The CDR3 is 15 amino acids. Unmatched junction bases numbered 18, after V lost 7 bases and J lost 9 bases. CDR3 sequence: CASTPSTSSVARQYF. In DNA, the CDR3 is TGTGCCAGCACCCCCTCGACTAGCTCCGTTGCACGGCAGTACTTC.

The rearrangement joins TRBV5-5 to TRBJ2-5, with 10 bases lining up with TRBD1. The CDR3 is 15 amino acids. V gave up 3 bases and J gave up 4 bases; unmatched junction bases: 6. Germline loops: CDR1 SGHKS, CDR2 YYEKEE (reference sequence). The DNA for the CDR3 is TGTGCCAGCAGCTACCCCGGGACAGGGGTAGAGACCCAGTACTTC. Translating it yields CASSYPGTGVETQYF.

The chain couples TRBV6-5 to TRBJ2-1; no definite D call. V was pared by 11 bases and J by 9 bases, with 11 bases between. Germline V CDR1 and CDR2: MNHEY, SVGAGI. The CDR3 covers 10 residues. For the CDR3, the DNA is TGTGCCTCAGGCAAGACTGAGCAGTTCTTC. Its translation: CASGKTEQFF.